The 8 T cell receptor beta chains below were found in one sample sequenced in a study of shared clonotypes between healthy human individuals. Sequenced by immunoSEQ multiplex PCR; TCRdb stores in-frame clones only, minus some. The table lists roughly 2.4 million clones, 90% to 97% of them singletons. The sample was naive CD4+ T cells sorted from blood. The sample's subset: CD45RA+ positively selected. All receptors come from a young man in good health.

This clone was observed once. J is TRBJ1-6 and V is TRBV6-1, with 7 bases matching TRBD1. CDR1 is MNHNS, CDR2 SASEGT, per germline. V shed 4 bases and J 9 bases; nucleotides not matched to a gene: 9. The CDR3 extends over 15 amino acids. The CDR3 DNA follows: TGTGCCAGCAGTGTGACAGGGACTGCAGGTTCACCCCTCCACTTT. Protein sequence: CASSVTGTAGSPLHF.

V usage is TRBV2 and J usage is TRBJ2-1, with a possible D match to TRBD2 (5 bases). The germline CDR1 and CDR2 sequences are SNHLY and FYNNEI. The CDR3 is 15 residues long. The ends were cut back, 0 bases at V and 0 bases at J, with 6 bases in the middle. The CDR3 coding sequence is TGTGCCAGCAGTGAAGCGGGGAGCTCCTACAATGAGCAGTTCTTC. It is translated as CASSEAGSSYNEQFF.

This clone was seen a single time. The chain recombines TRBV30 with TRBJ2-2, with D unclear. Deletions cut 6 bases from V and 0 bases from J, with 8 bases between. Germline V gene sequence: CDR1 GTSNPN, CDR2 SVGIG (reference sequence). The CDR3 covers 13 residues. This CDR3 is CACRAPNTGELFF. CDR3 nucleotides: TGTGCCTGTAGGGCCCCGAACACCGGGGAGCTGTTTTTT. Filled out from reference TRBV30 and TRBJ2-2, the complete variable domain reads SQTIHQWPATLVQPVGSPLSLECTVEGTSNPNLYWYRQAAGRGLQLLFYSVGIGQISSEVPQNLSASRPQDRQFILSSKKLLLSDSGFYLCACRAPNTGELFFGEGSRLTVL.

This CDR3 reads CASCGREGRIKSYNEQFF. The DNA of the CDR3 is TGTGCCAGTTGCGGCCGGGAGGGCCGGATTAAGTCCTACAATGAGCAGTTCTTC. V usage is TRBV19 and J usage is TRBJ2-1; TRBD2 matches 8 bases. This CDR3 has 18 amino acids. V gave up 8 bases and J gave up 1 base; unmatched junction bases: 16. CDR1 LNHDA and CDR2 SQIVND come from the germline V gene (reference sequence).

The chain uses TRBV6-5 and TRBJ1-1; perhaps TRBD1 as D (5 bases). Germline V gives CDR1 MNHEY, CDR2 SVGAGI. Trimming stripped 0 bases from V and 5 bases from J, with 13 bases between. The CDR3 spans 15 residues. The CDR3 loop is CASSYSRAGVTEAFF. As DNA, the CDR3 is TGTGCCAGCAGTTACTCGAGAGCGGGGGTTACTGAAGCTTTCTTT.

The CDR3 spells CASSEAGVGGQFEKLFF. In DNA form, the CDR3 reads TGTGCCAGCAGTGAAGCTGGTGTGGGGGGGCAGTTTGAAAAACTGTTTTTT. V usage is TRBV2 and J usage is TRBJ1-4; D might be TRBD1 (6 bases). This CDR3 has 17 amino acids. The ends were cut back, 0 bases at V and 7 bases at J, with 18 bases in the middle. Germline V gives CDR1 SNHLY, CDR2 FYNNEI.

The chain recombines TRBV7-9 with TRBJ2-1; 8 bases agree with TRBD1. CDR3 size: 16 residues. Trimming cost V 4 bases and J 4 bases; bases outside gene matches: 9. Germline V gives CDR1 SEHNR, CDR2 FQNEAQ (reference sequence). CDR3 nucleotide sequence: TGTGCCAGCAGCTACGACAGGGGTATCCGGTACAATGAGCAGTTCTTC. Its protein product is CASSYDRGIRYNEQFF.

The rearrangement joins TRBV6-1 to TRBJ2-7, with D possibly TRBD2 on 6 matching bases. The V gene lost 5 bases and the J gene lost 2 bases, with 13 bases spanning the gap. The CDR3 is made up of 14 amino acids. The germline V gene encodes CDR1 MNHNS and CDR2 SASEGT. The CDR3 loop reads CASSWDWRAYEQYF. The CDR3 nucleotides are TGTGCCAGCAGTTGGGATTGGAGGGCCTACGAGCAGTACTTC.